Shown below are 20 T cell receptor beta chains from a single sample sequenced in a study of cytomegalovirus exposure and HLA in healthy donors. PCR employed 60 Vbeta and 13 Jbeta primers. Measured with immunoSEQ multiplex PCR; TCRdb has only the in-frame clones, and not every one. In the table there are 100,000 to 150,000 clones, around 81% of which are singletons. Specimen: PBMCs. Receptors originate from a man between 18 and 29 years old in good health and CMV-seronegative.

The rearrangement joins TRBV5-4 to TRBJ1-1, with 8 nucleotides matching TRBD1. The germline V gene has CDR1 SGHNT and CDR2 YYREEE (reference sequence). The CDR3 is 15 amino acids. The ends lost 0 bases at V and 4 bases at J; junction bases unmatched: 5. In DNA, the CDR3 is TGTGCCAGCAGCTTGGACAGGGGGATTAGCACTGAAGCTTTCTTT. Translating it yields CASSLDRGISTEAFF.

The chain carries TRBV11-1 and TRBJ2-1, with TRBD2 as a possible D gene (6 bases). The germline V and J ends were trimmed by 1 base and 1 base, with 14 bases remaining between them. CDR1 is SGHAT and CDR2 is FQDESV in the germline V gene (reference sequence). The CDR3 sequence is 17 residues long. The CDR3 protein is CASSLESGGRSYNEQFF. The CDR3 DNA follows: TGTGCCAGCAGCTTAGAGTCCGGGGGAAGGTCCTACAATGAGCAGTTCTTC.

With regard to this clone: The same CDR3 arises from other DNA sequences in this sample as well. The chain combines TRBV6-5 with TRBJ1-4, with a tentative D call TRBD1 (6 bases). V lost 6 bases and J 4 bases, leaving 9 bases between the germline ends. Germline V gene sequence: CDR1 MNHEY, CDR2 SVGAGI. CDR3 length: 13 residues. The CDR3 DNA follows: TGTGCCAGCAGCCGGACAGTTAATGAAAAACTGTTTTTT. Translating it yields CASSRTVNEKLFF.

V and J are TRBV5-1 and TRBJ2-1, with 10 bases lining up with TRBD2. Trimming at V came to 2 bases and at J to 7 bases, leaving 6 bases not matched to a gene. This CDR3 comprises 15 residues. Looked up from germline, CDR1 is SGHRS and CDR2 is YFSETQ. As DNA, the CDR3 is TGCGCCAGCAGCTTTGGCCTAGCGGGGGTTAATGAGCAGTTCTTC. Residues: CASSFGLAGVNEQFF.

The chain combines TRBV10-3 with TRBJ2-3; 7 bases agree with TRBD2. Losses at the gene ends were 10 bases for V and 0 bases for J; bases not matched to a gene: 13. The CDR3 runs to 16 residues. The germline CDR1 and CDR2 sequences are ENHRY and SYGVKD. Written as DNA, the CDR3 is TGTGCCACCAAAGGGACTACCTTTTCTAGCACAGATACGCAGTATTTT. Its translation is CATKGTTFSSTDTQYF.

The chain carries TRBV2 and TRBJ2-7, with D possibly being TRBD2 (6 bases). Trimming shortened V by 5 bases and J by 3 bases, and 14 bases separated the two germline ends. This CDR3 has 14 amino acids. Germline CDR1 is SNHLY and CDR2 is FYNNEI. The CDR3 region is CASSYLPGDYEQYF. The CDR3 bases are TGTGCCAGCAGTTATCTGCCGGGGGACTACGAGCAGTACTTC. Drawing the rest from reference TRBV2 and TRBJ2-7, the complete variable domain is EPEVTQTPSHQVTQMGQEVILRCVPISNHLYFYWYRQILGQKVEFLVSFYNNEISEKSEIFDDQFSVERPDGSNFTLKIRSTKLEDSAMYFCASSYLPGDYEQYFGPGTRLTVT.

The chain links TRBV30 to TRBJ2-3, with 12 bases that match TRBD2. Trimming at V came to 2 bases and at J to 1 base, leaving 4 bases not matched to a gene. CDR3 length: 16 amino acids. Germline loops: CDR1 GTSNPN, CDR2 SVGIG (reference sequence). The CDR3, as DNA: TGTGCCTGGAGTTTACGACTAGCGGGGGGCACAGATACGCAGTATTTT. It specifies CAWSLRLAGGTDTQYF.

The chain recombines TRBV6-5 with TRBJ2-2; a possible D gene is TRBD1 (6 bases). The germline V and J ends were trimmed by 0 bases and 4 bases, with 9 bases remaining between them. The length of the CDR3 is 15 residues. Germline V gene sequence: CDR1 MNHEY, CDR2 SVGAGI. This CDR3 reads CASSYSGTLTGELFF. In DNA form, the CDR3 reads TGTGCCAGCAGTTACTCCGGGACACTCACCGGGGAGCTGTTTTTT.

CDR3 sequence (DNA): TGCGCCAGCAGAGGACTAGCAGTCGAGCAGTACTTC. This translates into CASRGLAVEQYF. The chain joins TRBV10-2 to TRBJ2-7; 8 nucleotides line up with TRBD2. Unmatched junction bases numbered 4, after V lost 6 bases and J lost 6 bases. The CDR3 sequence is 12 residues long. Germline CDR1 and CDR2: WSHSY and SAAADI.

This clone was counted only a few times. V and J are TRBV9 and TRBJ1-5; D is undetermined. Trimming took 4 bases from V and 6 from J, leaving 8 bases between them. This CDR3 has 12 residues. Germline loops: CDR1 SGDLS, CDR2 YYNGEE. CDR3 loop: CASSQLGQPQHF. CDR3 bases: TGTGCCAGCAGCCAACTTGGTCAGCCCCAGCATTTT.

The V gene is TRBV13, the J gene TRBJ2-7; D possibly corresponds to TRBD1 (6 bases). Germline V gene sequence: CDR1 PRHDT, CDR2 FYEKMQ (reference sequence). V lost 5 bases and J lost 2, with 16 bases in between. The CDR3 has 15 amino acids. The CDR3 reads CASSLSDRRTYEQYF. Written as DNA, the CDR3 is TGTGCCAGCAGCCTTTCAGACAGGAGAACCTACGAGCAGTACTTC. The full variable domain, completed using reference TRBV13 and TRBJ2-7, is AAGVIQSPRHLIKEKRETATLKCYPIPRHDTVYWYQQGPGQDPQFLISFYEKMQSDKGSIPDRFSAQQFSDYHSELNMSSLELGDSALYFCASSLSDRRTYEQYFGPGTRLTVT.

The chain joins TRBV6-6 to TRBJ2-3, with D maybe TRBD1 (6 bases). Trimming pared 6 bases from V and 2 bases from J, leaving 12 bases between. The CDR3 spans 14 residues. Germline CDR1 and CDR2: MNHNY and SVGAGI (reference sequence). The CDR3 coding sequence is TGTGCCAGCAGCCCGGGACACCACACAGATACGCAGTATTTT. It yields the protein CASSPGHHTDTQYF.

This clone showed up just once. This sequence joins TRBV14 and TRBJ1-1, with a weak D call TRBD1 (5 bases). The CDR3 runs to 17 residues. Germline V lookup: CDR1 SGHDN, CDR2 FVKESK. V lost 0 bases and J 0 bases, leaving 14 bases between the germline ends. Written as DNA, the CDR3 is TGTGCCAGCAGCCAAGAATGGCAGGGACTACTGAACACTGAAGCTTTCTTT. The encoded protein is CASSQEWQGLLNTEAFF.

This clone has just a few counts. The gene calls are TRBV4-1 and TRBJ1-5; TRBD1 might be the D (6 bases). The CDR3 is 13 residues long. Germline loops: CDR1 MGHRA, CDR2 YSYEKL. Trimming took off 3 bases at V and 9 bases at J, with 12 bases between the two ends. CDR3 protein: CASSQGGGWPQHF. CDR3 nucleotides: TGCGCCAGCAGCCAGGGAGGGGGTTGGCCCCAGCATTTT.

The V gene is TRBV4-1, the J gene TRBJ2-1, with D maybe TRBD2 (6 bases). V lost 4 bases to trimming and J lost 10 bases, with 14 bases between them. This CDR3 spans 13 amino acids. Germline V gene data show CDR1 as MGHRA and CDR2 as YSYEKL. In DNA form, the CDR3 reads TGCGCCAGCAGCCCGAGAGGGACTGTAGAGCAGTTCTTC. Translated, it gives CASSPRGTVEQFF.

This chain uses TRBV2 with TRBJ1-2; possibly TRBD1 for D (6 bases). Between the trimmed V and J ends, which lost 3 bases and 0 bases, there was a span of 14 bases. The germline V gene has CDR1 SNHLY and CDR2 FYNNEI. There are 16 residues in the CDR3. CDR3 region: CASSDLGQETNYGYTF. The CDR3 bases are TGTGCCAGCAGTGATCTGGGACAAGAGACTAACTATGGCTACACCTTC.

The CDR3 region has the DNA TGTGCCAGCCTCCAGGGGGCCGAAGAGACCCAGTACTTC. As protein: CASLQGAEETQYF. The rearrangement joins TRBV5-6 to TRBJ2-5; 8 bases align to TRBD1. The V gene end was trimmed by 7 bases and the J gene end by 3 bases; junction bases not matched to a gene: 5. The germline gives CDR1 SGHDT, CDR2 YYEEEE. The CDR3 has 13 residues.

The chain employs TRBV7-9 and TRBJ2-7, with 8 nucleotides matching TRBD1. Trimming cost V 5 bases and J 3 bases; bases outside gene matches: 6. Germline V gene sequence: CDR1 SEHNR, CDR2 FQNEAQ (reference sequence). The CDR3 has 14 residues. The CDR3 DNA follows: TGTGCCAGCAGCGTGGGACAGGTCGGCTACGAGCAGTACTTC. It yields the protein CASSVGQVGYEQYF.

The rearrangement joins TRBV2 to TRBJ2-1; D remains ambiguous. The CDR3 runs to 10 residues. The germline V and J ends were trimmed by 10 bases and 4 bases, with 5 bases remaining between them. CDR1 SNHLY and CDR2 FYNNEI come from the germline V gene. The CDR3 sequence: CATGYNEQFF. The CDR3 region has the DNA TGTGCCACCGGGTACAATGAGCAGTTCTTC.

The CDR3 here is CASSLGGGYRGETQYF. The DNA of the CDR3 is TGTGCCAGCAGCTTAGGTGGGGGGTATCGGGGGGAGACCCAGTACTTC. This chain joins TRBV11-2 and TRBJ2-5; D is perhaps TRBD2 (6 bases). V lost 1 base and J 5 bases, leaving 17 bases between the germline ends. The length of the CDR3 is 16 residues. Germline loops: CDR1 SGHAT, CDR2 FQNNGV.